This is a list of T cell receptor beta chains from one sample in a study of T-cell reconstitution after alpha-beta-depleted transplantation in children. TCRdb fed the PCR reads into MiXCR, producing one record per CDR3 protein. The sample has approximately 500,000 distinct CDR3 sequences, under 12% seen once; the top ten hold 2% to 2.5%. Source: PBMCs, taken before TCRalphabeta/CD19-depleted stem cell transplant. Source of these receptors: a child aged 2-15 years with inherited bone marrow failure, due to receive a stem cell transplant. The CDR3 runs from the conserved cysteine through the conserved F or W. Each record gives: clone size, D gene, J gene, V gene, CDR3 protein, CDR3 DNA. D genes are given only for firm matches. Only part of the rows carry a size: once, few, many, or a class if the clone is expanded.

>many|.|TRBJ2-5|TRBV12-3/TRBV12-4
CASSAQGSQETQYF
TGTGCCAGCAGTGCCCAGGGGAGCCAAGAGACCCAGTACTTC
>many|TRBD2|TRBJ2-3|TRBV4-3
CASSQEVLAGGIQYF
TGCGCCAGCAGCCAAGAAGTACTAGCGGGGGGAATCCAGTATTTT
>many|TRBD2|TRBJ2-3|TRBV4-1
CASSHRTSGSREADTQYF
TGCGCCAGCAGCCACCGGACTAGCGGGAGTAGGGAGGCAGATACGCAGTATTTT
>many|.|TRBJ1-5|TRBV20-1
CSAQGGTQPQHF
TGCAGTGCTCAGGGAGGGACCCAGCCCCAGCATTTT
>.|.|TRBJ2-3|TRBV29-1
CSVVNTDTQYF
TGCAGCGTTGTTAATACGGATACGCAGTATTTT
>many|.|TRBJ1-1|TRBV5-1
CASRVGNTEAFF
TGCGCCAGCAGGGTGGGAAACACTGAAGCTTTCTTT
>many|.|TRBJ1-3|TRBV4-3
CASSQEKLYDTIYF
TGCGCCAGCAGCCAAGAGAAGTTGTATGACACCATATATTTT
>few|.|TRBJ2-7|TRBV5-1
CASSRPTGKDEQYF
TGCGCCAGCAGCCGCCCCACAGGGAAGGACGAGCAGTACTTC
>many|TRBD2|TRBJ2-7|TRBV4-3
CASSLWTSGSGVFYEQYF
TGCGCCAGCAGCCTATGGACTAGCGGGAGCGGGGTGTTCTACGAGCAGTACTTC
>few|.|TRBJ2-2|TRBV23-1
CASGAAERRAGGELFF
TGCGCCAGCGGCGCGGCGGAGCGGAGGGCTGGCGGGGAGCTGTTTTTT
>many|TRBD1|TRBJ1-6|TRBV12-3/TRBV12-4
CASSSTGTVNSPLHF
TGTGCCAGCAGCTCGACCGGGACAGTTAATTCACCCCTCCACTTT
>many|.|TRBJ2-1|TRBV4-2
CASSQEGNEQFF
TGTGCCAGCAGCCAAGAGGGCAATGAGCAGTTCTTC
>few|.|TRBJ2-2|TRBV20-1
CSARPGDRAPGELFF
TGCAGTGCTAGACCGGGAGACAGGGCCCCCGGGGAGCTGTTTTTT
>few|.|TRBJ2-7|TRBV20-1
CSANGPAVGASYEQYF
TGCAGTGCGAACGGACCCGCAGTGGGGGCTTCCTACGAGCAGTACTTC
>many|TRBD2|TRBJ2-1|TRBV5-4
CASRLAGGRNEQFF
TGTGCCAGCAGACTAGCGGGAGGGCGAAATGAGCAGTTCTTC
>many|.|TRBJ2-7|TRBV13
CASSPRDPYEQYF
TGTGCCAGCAGCCCCCGGGACCCCTACGAGCAGTACTTC
>many|.|TRBJ2-7|TRBV28
CASSQFSYEQYF
TGTGCCAGCAGTCAATTTTCCTACGAGCAGTACTTC
>few|TRBD2|TRBJ2-1|TRBV11-2
CASSAIAGISHNEQFF
TGTGCCAGCAGCGCCATAGCGGGGATTTCCCACAATGAGCAGTTCTTC
>many|.|TRBJ1-1|TRBV6-1
CASSRDNLNTEAFF
TGTGCCAGCAGTCGCGATAACCTGAACACTGAAGCTTTCTTT
>many|TRBD2|TRBJ2-1|TRBV20-1
CSARAGTSTYNEQFF
TGCAGTGCTAGAGCCGGGACTAGCACATACAATGAGCAGTTCTTC
>many|.|TRBJ2-7|TRBV10-3
CASQAEFTGEQYF
TGTGCCTCTCAGGCGGAGTTCACGGGCGAGCAGTACTTC
>many|.|TRBJ2-7|TRBV6-2/TRBV6-3
CASSYAGREQYF
TGTGCCAGCAGTTACGCAGGGCGGGAGCAGTACTTC
>many|TRBD1|TRBJ1-1|TRBV9
CASSAPGGTEAFF
TGTGCCAGCAGCGCCCCAGGGGGCACTGAAGCTTTCTTT
>many|TRBD1|TRBJ1-4|TRBV11-2
CASSLDAQGAQEKLFF
TGTGCCAGCAGCTTAGACGCACAGGGGGCGCAGGAAAAACTGTTTTTT
>many|.|TRBJ2-5|TRBV7-9
CASSPHSGIQETQYF
TGTGCCAGCAGCCCCCATAGCGGCATTCAAGAGACCCAGTACTTC
>.|TRBD1|TRBJ2-7|TRBV20-1
CSARLWGQGAGEQYF
TGCAGTGCTAGGTTATGGGGGCAGGGGGCGGGCGAGCAGTACTTC
>many|TRBD2|TRBJ2-7|TRBV7-9
CASSVGLAGDSYEQYF
TGTGCCAGCAGCGTGGGACTAGCGGGGGACTCCTACGAGCAGTACTTC
>.|.|TRBJ1-1|TRBV12-3/TRBV12-4
CASSITGRVFLGTEAFF
TGTGCCAGCAGCATCACAGGGCGCGTATTTTTGGGGACTGAAGCTTTCTTT
>many|.|TRBJ2-3|TRBV7-8
CASSFSYPGYTDTQYF
TGTGCCAGCAGCTTTTCATACCCGGGATACACAGATACGCAGTATTTT
>.|.|TRBJ2-7|TRBV10-2
CASSVPGTAGDEQYF
TGCGCCAGCAGTGTTCCCGGGACAGCGGGCGACGAGCAGTACTTC
>few|.|TRBJ1-2|TRBV15
CATSRAQDRPYYGYTF
TGTGCCACCAGCAGAGCCCAAGACAGACCCTACTATGGCTACACCTTC
>.|.|TRBJ1-2|TRBV12-3/TRBV12-4
CASTNPAGGAYGYTF
TGTGCCAGCACCAACCCTGCTGGGGGGGCCTATGGCTACACCTTC
>many|.|TRBJ2-1|TRBV10-3
CAISVGNEQFF
TGTGCCATCAGTGTCGGCAATGAGCAGTTCTTC
>few|.|TRBJ2-7|TRBV7-9
CASSRGSRRDEQYF
TGTGCCAGCAGCCGAGGGTCTCGAAGGGACGAGCAGTACTTC
>few|TRBD1|TRBJ1-2|TRBV30
CAWLYPGTANYGYTF
TGTGCCTGGCTCTACCCGGGGACAGCTAACTATGGCTACACCTTC
>.|.|TRBJ2-6|TRBV6-4
CTRCSQGTIRLLGANVLTF
TGTACCCGCTGCTCCCAGGGGACAATTCGTCTCTTGGGGGCCAACGTCCTGACTTTC
>.|.|TRBJ2-5|TRBV18
CASSLPRETQYF
TGTGCCAGCTCACTCCCCAGGGAGACCCAGTACTTC
>.|TRBD1|TRBJ2-7|TRBV7-8
CASSVDRALYEQYF
TGTGCCAGCAGCGTTGACAGGGCCCTCTACGAGCAGTACTTC
>many|.|TRBJ2-1|TRBV11-2
CASSLDLIVSSSYNEQFF
TGTGCCAGCAGCTTAGATCTGATCGTCTCTAGCTCCTACAATGAGCAGTTCTTC
>many|.|TRBJ2-2|TRBV12-3/TRBV12-4
CASSRLLAPNTGELFF
TGTGCCAGCAGTCGACTACTAGCCCCGAACACCGGGGAGCTGTTTTTT
>few|TRBD2|TRBJ2-1|TRBV3-1
CASSQKLAGGHEQFF
TGTGCCAGCAGCCAGAAACTAGCGGGAGGGCATGAGCAGTTCTTC
>many|.|TRBJ2-3|TRBV6-2/TRBV6-3
CASSYPNTDTQYF
TGTGCCAGCAGTTACCCCAACACAGATACGCAGTATTTT
>few|TRBD1|TRBJ1-1|TRBV19
CASRTGITEAFF
TGTGCCAGTAGGACAGGGATCACTGAAGCTTTCTTT
>many|.|TRBJ2-7|TRBV20-1
CSALVGEQYF
TGCAGTGCTCTAGTTGGCGAGCAGTACTTC
>many|.|TRBJ2-1|TRBV29-1
CSVETSHNEQFF
TGCAGCGTTGAAACTAGCCACAATGAGCAGTTCTTC
>many|.|TRBJ2-1|TRBV7-2
CASSLVVPIRGDEQFF
TGTGCCAGCAGCTTAGTAGTCCCCATCCGAGGGGATGAGCAGTTCTTC
>.|TRBD2|TRBJ2-1|TRBV11-1
CASLTGSVTSGNFNEQFF
TGTGCCAGCCTGACGGGCTCCGTGACTAGCGGGAACTTCAATGAGCAGTTCTTC
>.|TRBD2|TRBJ2-1|TRBV5-1
CASSLRRAGDYNEQFF
TGCGCCAGCAGCCTCCGCCGAGCGGGGGATTACAATGAGCAGTTCTTC
>many|.|TRBJ2-3|TRBV29-1
CSVEGGTTDTQYF
TGCAGCGTTGAGGGCGGAACCACAGATACGCAGTATTTT
>many|.|TRBJ2-3|TRBV18
CASSPSLTADTQYF
TGTGCCAGCTCACCATCACTGACGGCAGATACGCAGTATTTT
>many|TRBD2|TRBJ2-1|TRBV5-6
CASSPAGTSGRISYNEQFF
TGTGCCAGCAGCCCGGCCGGGACTAGCGGGAGGATCTCCTACAATGAGCAGTTCTTC
>many|.|TRBJ2-7|TRBV29-1
CSVLTVHSYEQYF
TGCAGCGTACTAACGGTTCACTCCTACGAGCAGTACTTC
>few|TRBD2|TRBJ2-1|TRBV20-1
CSARPLADPYNEQFF
TGCAGTGCTAGGCCCCTAGCGGACCCCTACAATGAGCAGTTCTTC
>.|.|TRBJ2-1|TRBV7-9
CASSQTAGNEQFF
TGTGCCAGCAGCCAGACCGCGGGGAATGAGCAGTTCTTC
>few|TRBD1|TRBJ2-3|TRBV28
CASSTAGTGGDTQYF
TGTGCCAGCAGCACAGCCGGGACAGGGGGAGATACGCAGTATTTT
>many|TRBD1|TRBJ2-2|TRBV12-3/TRBV12-4
CASLGGANTGELFF
TGTGCCAGCCTAGGGGGCGCTAACACCGGGGAGCTGTTTTTT
>many|.|TRBJ2-1|TRBV27
CASSLSFPGSSYNEQFF
TGTGCCAGCAGTTTATCTTTCCCAGGCAGCTCCTACAATGAGCAGTTCTTC
>.|.|TRBJ2-7|TRBV7-2
CASSLVGPGDEQYF
TGTGCCAGCAGCTTAGTGGGTCCGGGGGACGAGCAGTACTTC
>many|.|TRBJ2-3|TRBV18
CASHRDQAPSYF
TGTGCCAGTCACAGAGATCAGGCCCCCTCGTATTTT
>many|.|TRBJ2-2|TRBV9
CASSATNTGELFF
TGTGCCAGCAGCGCTACGAACACCGGGGAGCTGTTTTTT